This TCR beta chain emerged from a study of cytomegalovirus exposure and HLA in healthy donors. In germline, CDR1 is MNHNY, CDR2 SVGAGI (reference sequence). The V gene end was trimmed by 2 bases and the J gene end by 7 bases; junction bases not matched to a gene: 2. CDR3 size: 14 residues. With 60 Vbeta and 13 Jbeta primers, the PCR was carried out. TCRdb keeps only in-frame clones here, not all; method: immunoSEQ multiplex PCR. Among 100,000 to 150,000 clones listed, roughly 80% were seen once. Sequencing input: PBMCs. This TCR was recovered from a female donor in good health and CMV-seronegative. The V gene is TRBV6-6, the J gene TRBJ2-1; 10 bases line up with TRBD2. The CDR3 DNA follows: TGTGCCAGCAGTTACCCACTAGCGGGAAATGAGCAGTTCTTC. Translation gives CASSYPLAGNEQFF.